The 32 T cell receptor beta chains in this list originate from one sample, sequenced in a study of beta chain features in type 1 diabetes. cDNA synthesis used the whole RNA isolate, giving expressed TCRB sequences. Data came from immunoSEQ multiplex PCR; TCRdb stores just in-frame clones and leaves some out. In the table there are roughly 250,000 clones, 68% of which are singletons. The sample consisted of naive CD4+ T cells from blood. The receptors shown here come from a young man in good health.

V is TRBV12-5 and J is TRBJ2-7, with 7 bases aligning to TRBD1. From germline, CDR1 is LGHNT and CDR2 FRNRAP. The V segment lost 6 bases and the J segment 3 bases; nucleotides outside the gene matches: 20. The CDR3 consists of 18 residues. The CDR3 reads CASGHAGTVPQLFYEQYF. CDR3 DNA sequence: TGTGCTAGTGGCCACGCCGGGACAGTTCCACAGCTCTTCTACGAGCAGTACTTC.

DNA for the CDR3: TGTGCCAGCAGTGATTCCTACAATGAGCAGTTCTTC. Translation: CASSDSYNEQFF. V gene TRBV2 combines with J gene TRBJ2-1; D remains unclear. The germline V and J ends were trimmed by 3 bases and 1 base, with 1 base remaining between them. Looked up from germline, CDR1 is SNHLY and CDR2 is FYNNEI. This CDR3 contains 12 residues.

This sequence joins TRBV10-3 and TRBJ2-7, with 8 bases identical to TRBD2. The germline CDR1 and CDR2 sequences are ENHRY and SYGVKD. The V segment lost 10 bases and the J segment 5 bases; nucleotides outside the gene matches: 7. This CDR3 has 12 residues. CDR3: CATQGLGDEQYF. The CDR3 DNA sequence: TGTGCCACGCAGGGACTAGGGGACGAGCAGTACTTC.

The chain carries TRBV6-5 and TRBJ2-7, with unresolved D. CDR3 length equals 15 residues. V shed 0 bases and J shed 2 bases, with 11 bases lying between them. The V gene's germline CDR1 is MNHEY and CDR2 SVGAGI. CDR3 amino acids: CASSYSISSPYEQYF. CDR3 coding DNA: TGTGCCAGCAGTTACTCGATCTCTTCCCCCTACGAGCAGTACTTC.

In its sample, this clone was seen a few times. The chain carries TRBV12-2 and TRBJ1-4. TRBV12-2 is assigned pseudogene status. The CDR3 length is 15 residues. The CDR3 sequence: CASRLVGTTNEKLFF. The DNA of the CDR3 is TGTGCAAGTCGCTTAGTCGGGACAACTAATGAAAAACTGTTTTTT.

The chain employs TRBV30 and TRBJ2-7; D is undetermined. V dropped 8 bases and J dropped 4 bases, with 18 bases sitting between them. The germline CDR1 and CDR2 sequences are GTSNPN and SVGIG (reference sequence). This CDR3 is built from 13 residues. CDR3 nucleotides: TGTGCCACGGGCGAAGGGCGAACTTACGAGCAGTACTTC. This translates into CATGEGRTYEQYF.

The genes are TRBV4-2 and TRBJ2-1, with TRBD2 matching 14 bases. The CDR3 runs 16 residues. The V gene's germline CDR1 is LGHNA and CDR2 YNFKEQ. The trim removed 1 base at V and 15 bases at J, leaving 11 bases unmatched. CDR3 loop: CASSQANTGTSGRAFF. CDR3 DNA sequence: TGTGCCAGCAGCCAAGCTAACACCGGGACTAGCGGGAGAGCGTTCTTC.

V gene TRBV15 combines with J gene TRBJ2-2, with D uncertain. Looked up from germline, CDR1 is LNHNV and CDR2 is YYDKDF (reference sequence). V was trimmed by 11 bases and J by 5 bases, leaving 15 bases between them. The CDR3 has 13 residues. The CDR3 sequence: CASLPGSTGELFF. Here the CDR3 DNA reads TGTGCCTCACTACCCGGGTCTACCGGGGAGCTGTTTTTT.

The rearrangement links TRBV10-3 to TRBJ2-7, with D perhaps matching TRBD2 (6 bases). The CDR3 is made up of 13 amino acids. Germline V gene sequence: CDR1 ENHRY, CDR2 SYGVKD. Deletions cut 6 bases from V and 4 bases from J, with 13 bases between. The CDR3 spells CAISAIGTYEQYF. CDR3 nucleotides: TGTGCCATCAGCGCAATAGGGACTTACGAGCAGTACTTC.

CDR3 DNA sequence: TGTGCCTGGAGTGCCGGGCGTGATTACGAGCAGTACTTC. Amino acid sequence: CAWSAGRDYEQYF. The rearrangement joins TRBV30 to TRBJ2-7; no definite D call. Trimming took 1 base from V and 4 from J, leaving 11 bases between them. Per the germline V gene, CDR1 is GTSNPN and CDR2 is SVGIG (reference sequence). The CDR3 totals 13 residues. Based on the CDR3 plus reference TRBV30 and TRBJ2-7, the full variable domain is SQTIHQWPATLVQPVGSPLSLECTVEGTSNPNLYWYRQAAGRGLQLLFYSVGIGQISSEVPQNLSASRPQDRQFILSSKKLLLSDSGFYLCAWSAGRDYEQYFGPGTRLTVT.

This chain joins TRBV25-1 and TRBJ2-5; TRBD1 or TRBD2 may be the D gene (6 bases each). Germline CDR1 reads MGHDK; CDR2 reads SYGVNS. Between the trimmed V and J ends, which lost 6 bases and 4 bases, there was a span of 12 bases. The CDR3 spans 13 residues. Here the CDR3 DNA reads TGTGCCAGCAGCCCCGGGGGCGTAGAGACCCAGTACTTC. It codes for CASSPGGVETQYF.

The V and J genes are TRBV2 and TRBJ2-6, with 7 bases that match TRBD1. CDR1 is SNHLY, CDR2 FYNNEI, per germline. V trimming: 3 bases; J trimming: 2 bases; junction bases outside the gene matches: 13. The CDR3 runs to 19 residues. The CDR3 nucleotides read TGTGCCAGCAGTGAGCAGACAGGGAGAGCTCTGGCTGGGGCCAACGTCCTGACTTTC. Protein product: CASSEQTGRALAGANVLTF.

The V gene is TRBV28, the J gene TRBJ2-7; TRBD2 is a possible D gene (7 bases). The CDR3 is made up of 13 amino acids. Trimming removed 6 bases from V and 7 bases from J, with 16 bases in between. Germline-derived CDR1 and CDR2 are MDHEN and SYDVKM. The CDR3 DNA reads as TGTGCCAGCAGAGGTCGGGGGGCCTGGGAGCAGTACTTC. It yields the protein CASRGRGAWEQYF.

The V gene is TRBV28, the J gene TRBJ2-6; weak D call: TRBD2 (6 bases). The length of the CDR3 is 15 residues. The ends were cut back, 8 bases at V and 2 bases at J, with 13 bases in the middle. Per germline, CDR1 MDHEN and CDR2 SYDVKM. The CDR3 spells CASLPGGPGANVLTF. CDR3 sequence (DNA): TGTGCCAGCCTCCCCGGGGGTCCTGGGGCCAACGTCCTGACTTTC.

V is TRBV7-9 and J is TRBJ1-1; the D gene is possibly TRBD1 (5 bases). There are 15 residues in the CDR3. In germline, CDR1 is SEHNR, CDR2 FQNEAQ (reference sequence). V lost 0 bases and J 1 base, leaving 9 bases between the germline ends. The CDR3 coding sequence is TGTGCCAGCAGCTTAGCAGGACACCGGAACACTGAAGCTTTCTTT. The encoded protein is CASSLAGHRNTEAFF.

The V and J genes are TRBV7-2 and TRBJ2-7; 11 positions agree with TRBD2. The CDR3 contains 14 residues. V was pared by 5 bases and J by 2 bases, with 2 bases of the junction left unmatched. Germline V gene sequence: CDR1 SGHTA, CDR2 FQGNSA. CDR3 residues: CASSVTSGTYEQYF. The DNA of the CDR3 is TGTGCCAGCAGCGTGACTAGCGGGACCTACGAGCAGTACTTC.

V gene TRBV29-1 combines with J gene TRBJ2-3, with 10 nucleotides matching TRBD2. Losses at the gene ends were 6 bases for V and 5 bases for J; bases not matched to a gene: 11. Germline-derived CDR1 and CDR2 are SQVTM and ANQGSEA. This CDR3 contains 15 residues. The CDR3 sequence is CSVNGLAEAGDTQYF. The CDR3 nucleotides read TGCAGCGTAAACGGACTAGCGGAGGCGGGAGATACGCAGTATTTT.

V gene TRBV11-2 combines with J gene TRBJ2-1; D call uncertain. The CDR3 is 13 residues long. Germline lookup yields CDR1 SGHAT and CDR2 FQNNGV. V dropped 4 bases and J dropped 7 bases, with 11 bases sitting between them. CDR3 DNA sequence: TGTGCCAGCAGCTACCAGATTGGAAATGAGCAGTTCTTC. This encodes CASSYQIGNEQFF.

V gene TRBV15 combines with J gene TRBJ1-4, with D tentatively TRBD1 (6 bases). The V and J ends lost 0 bases and 8 bases respectively, with 13 bases between them. Germline V lookup: CDR1 LNHNV, CDR2 YYDKDF (reference sequence). CDR3 length: 15 amino acids. The DNA for the CDR3 is TGTGCCACCAGCAGAGACCCCGCGGGGGCGGAAAAACTGTTTTTT. This codes for CATSRDPAGAEKLFF.

As to this clone: The sample holds other DNA sequences that translate to the same CDR3. The V call is TRBV7-2, the J call TRBJ2-7; 7 bases align to TRBD2. The CDR3 has 14 residues. Germline-derived CDR1 and CDR2 are SGHTA and FQGNSA. The J segment lost 3 bases and the V segment lost 5 bases, leaving 7 bases of the junction unmatched. CDR3 loop: CASSLSGGSYEQYF. Written as DNA, the CDR3 is TGTGCCAGCAGCCTCTCGGGCGGGAGCTACGAGCAGTACTTC.

This chain joins TRBV27 and TRBJ2-7; D is undetermined. The germline V gene encodes CDR1 MNHEY and CDR2 SMNVEV (reference sequence). The V end was cut by 7 bases, the J end by 5 bases, with 6 bases between. CDR3 length equals 10 residues. The DNA for the CDR3 is TGTGCCAGCAAAGGTCACGAGCAGTACTTC. It codes for CASKGHEQYF.

The V call is TRBV15, the J call TRBJ2-3; D remains unclear. With 0 bases removed from V and 4 bases from J, the gap between germline ends came to 11 bases. Germline lookup yields CDR1 LNHNV and CDR2 YYDKDF (reference sequence). CDR3 length equals 15 residues. The CDR3 DNA reads as TGTGCCACCAGCAGAGATTCGGTTAGTTCAGATACGCAGTATTTT. Protein product: CATSRDSVSSDTQYF. The whole variable domain, filled in from reference TRBV15 and TRBJ2-3, reads DAMVIQNPRYQVTQFGKPVTLSCSQTLNHNVMYWYQQKSSQAPKLLFHYYDKDFNNEADTPDNFQSRRPNTSFCFLDIRSPGLGDTAMYLCATSRDSVSSDTQYFGPGTRLTVL.

This chain links TRBV30 with TRBJ2-1, with 12 bases aligning to TRBD2. Per the germline V gene, CDR1 is GTSNPN and CDR2 is SVGIG (reference sequence). The V gene end was trimmed by 1 base and the J gene end by 1 base; junction bases not matched to a gene: 8. This CDR3 spans 18 amino acids. The CDR3 DNA reads as TGTGCCTGGAGTGGCGGGCGGACTAGCGGGATGTCCTACAATGAGCAGTTCTTC. Translated: CAWSGGRTSGMSYNEQFF.

CDR3 loop: CATSRDSSYEQFF. CDR3 bases: TGTGCCACCAGCAGAGATAGCAGTTATGAGCAGTTCTTC. This chain joins TRBV15 and TRBJ2-1; D gene unclear. The CDR3 is 13 amino acids. Between the trimmed V and J ends, which lost 0 bases and 8 bases, there was a span of 8 bases. CDR1 and CDR2 from the germline V gene are LNHNV and YYDKDF (reference sequence).

The table lists this clone with a few counts. The chain employs TRBV30 and TRBJ2-1; 13 bases fit TRBD2. With V trimmed by 5 bases and J by 4 bases, 2 bases remained unmatched. This CDR3 has 14 amino acids. Germline loops: CDR1 GTSNPN, CDR2 SVGIG (reference sequence). In DNA form, the CDR3 reads TGTGCCTGGGAGACTAGCGGGAGGTACAATGAGCAGTTCTTC. It codes for CAWETSGRYNEQFF. Variable domain in full (rest from reference TRBV30 and TRBJ2-1): SQTIHQWPATLVQPVGSPLSLECTVEGTSNPNLYWYRQAAGRGLQLLFYSVGIGQISSEVPQNLSASRPQDRQFILSSKKLLLSDSGFYLCAWETSGRYNEQFFGPGTRLTVL.

This clone has just one count. The chain uses TRBV6-1 and TRBJ2-4; D gene ambiguous. The V gene lost 2 bases and the J gene lost 6 bases, with 11 bases spanning the gap. There are 14 residues in the CDR3. Germline V gene data show CDR1 as MNHNS and CDR2 as SASEGT. The CDR3 region has the DNA TGTGCCAGCAGTGAACCCGCAGGTCCAAACATTCAGTACTTC. Translated: CASSEPAGPNIQYF.

The chain joins TRBV7-2 to TRBJ2-3, with 9 bases identical to TRBD2. This CDR3 spans 16 amino acids. The V segment lost 3 bases and the J segment 2 bases; nucleotides outside the gene matches: 6. Germline V gene lookup returns CDR1 SGHTA and CDR2 FQGNSA. The CDR3 here is CASSFRLAEITDTQYF. As DNA, the CDR3 is TGTGCCAGCAGCTTTAGACTAGCGGAAATCACAGATACGCAGTATTTT.

This clone has only one observation. V usage is TRBV28 and J usage is TRBJ2-3, with a tentative D call TRBD2 (6 bases). There are 15 residues in the CDR3. The V end was cut by 5 bases, the J end by 0 bases, with 12 bases between. Germline CDR1 and CDR2: MDHEN and SYDVKM. CDR3 bases: TGTGCCAGCAGTCCGGCCGGGGGAAGCACAGATACGCAGTATTTT. Amino acids: CASSPAGGSTDTQYF.

This chain links TRBV9 with TRBJ2-7, with D possibly matching TRBD2 (5 bases). V lost 3 bases and J lost 7, with 20 bases in between. CDR3 length: 15 amino acids. The germline gives CDR1 SGDLS, CDR2 YYNGEE. DNA for the CDR3: TGTGCCAGCAGCGCAAACAGTGCCCATACGGGAGAGCAGTACTTC. As protein: CASSANSAHTGEQYF.

This clone was observed a few times. The V and J genes are TRBV6-6 and TRBJ1-4, with 10 bases fitting TRBD1. CDR3 length: 15 residues. V shed 5 bases, J shed 8 bases, and the junction held 8 bases outside the gene matches. Germline values: CDR1 MNHNY, CDR2 SVGAGI (reference sequence). CDR3 DNA: TGTGCCAGCAGTCCACCCGGGACAGGGGACGAAAAACTGTTTTTT. Translating it yields CASSPPGTGDEKLFF.

The chain carries TRBV2 and TRBJ2-1, with TRBD1 matching over 7 bases. Germline V gene lookup returns CDR1 SNHLY and CDR2 FYNNEI. The CDR3 length is 13 residues. J gave up 9 bases and V 8 bases, and 10 bases lay outside the gene matches. For the CDR3, the DNA is TGTGCCAGCGGCCTCGACAGGGAGAGTGAGCAGTTCTTC. Its translation: CASGLDRESEQFF.

The V and J genes are TRBV29-1 and TRBJ2-5, with TRBD1 matching over 8 bases. The ends lost 6 bases at V and 2 bases at J; junction bases unmatched: 5. The germline gives CDR1 SQVTM, CDR2 ANQGSEA. CDR3 length equals 13 residues. CDR3 loop: CSVRGRGQETQYF. As DNA, the CDR3 is TGCAGCGTCAGGGGGCGAGGGCAAGAGACCCAGTACTTC.